This T cell receptor (beta chain) was observed in a study of PD-1 blockade in classical Hodgkin lymphoma. Trimming removed 8 bases at V and 2 bases at J, with 9 bases between. This CDR3 contains 12 residues. Germline V gives CDR1 MNHNS, CDR2 SASEGT. The time point here: newly diagnosed, previously untreated cHL patient sample. Purification of CD4+ T cells from thawed PBMCs was performed via magnetic negative selection. As concerns this clone: Its antigen is as yet unknown.

Clones were read by immunoSEQ multiplex PCR, and TCRdb kept only the in-frame ones, dropping some. Of about 32,000 clones in the sample, about nine tenths were seen once. The study, taken as a whole, reports: Whatever underlies the repertoire differences (possibly disease activity or prior therapy) remains undefined. Reported baseline diversity: healthy donors highest, relapsed/refractory patients lowest.

The J gene is TRBJ1-2, the V gene TRBV6-1, with D tentatively TRBD1 (6 bases). The sequence derives from a human donor with classical Hodgkin lymphoma. Sequencing input: CD4+ T cells from blood. The CDR3 nucleotides read TGTGCCAGCGCGGGACAAAACTATGGCTACACCTTC. Protein product: CASAGQNYGYTF.